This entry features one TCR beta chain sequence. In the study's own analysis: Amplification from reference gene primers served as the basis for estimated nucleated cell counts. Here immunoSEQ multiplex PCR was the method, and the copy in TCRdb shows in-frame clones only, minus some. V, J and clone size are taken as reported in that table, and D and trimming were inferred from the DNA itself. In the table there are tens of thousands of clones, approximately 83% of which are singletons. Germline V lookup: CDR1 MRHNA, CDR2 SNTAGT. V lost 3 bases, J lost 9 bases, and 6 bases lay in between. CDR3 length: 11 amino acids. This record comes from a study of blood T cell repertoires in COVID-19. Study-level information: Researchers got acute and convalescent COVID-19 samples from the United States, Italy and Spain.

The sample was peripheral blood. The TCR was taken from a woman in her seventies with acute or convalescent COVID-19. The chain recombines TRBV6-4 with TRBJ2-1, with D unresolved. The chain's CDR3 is CASSDHGEQFF. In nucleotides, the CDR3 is TGTGCCAGCAGTGATCACGGTGAGCAGTTCTTC.